This T cell receptor beta chain was obtained from a study of blood T cell repertoires in COVID-19. At the level of the study: Whether acute or convalescent, the COVID-19 samples came from the United States, Italy and Spain.

Per the study methods: Scientists estimated how many nucleated cells there were by amplifying reference gene primers. TCRdb's copy holds only in-frame clones and misses some; the assay was immunoSEQ multiplex PCR. The V and J calls and clone size are taken from that table; D and trimming were inferred from the DNA. The sample yields 200,000 to 250,000 clones, more than 65% seen once. Germline V gene sequence: CDR1 SEHNR, CDR2 FQNEAQ (reference sequence). V trimming: 1 base; J trimming: 6 bases; junction bases outside the gene matches: 4. The CDR3 totals 15 residues. The V gene is TRBV7-9, the J gene TRBJ2-1; the match to TRBD2 covers 9 bases. Source material: peripheral blood. The TCR comes from a woman aged 60-75 years with acute or convalescent COVID-19. CDR3 DNA sequence: TGTGCCAGCAGCTTAGAAGCGGGGGGTATCAATGAGCAGTTCTTC. Translated, it gives CASSLEAGGINEQFF.